These 26 T cell receptor beta chains were sequenced from one sample in a study of glioma-infiltrating T cells. Using RNA template, CDR3s of TCR alpha and beta were amplified with iRepertoire arm-PCR. TCRdb analysed the multiplex PCR reads with MiXCR anew, one entry per CDR3 protein. Among 15,000 to 20,000 distinct CDR3 sequences listed, roughly 60% were seen once. Sample: glioma tissue, nonneoplastic brain tissue, or PBMCs (not recorded which). Source of these receptors: a human donor with low-grade glioma or glioblastoma, undergoing nonglioma brain surgery, or in good health (not recorded which).

The CDR3 bases are TGCAGTGCTAGAGATATGGCAGGGGAGGAAGCCCAGCATTTT. It translates to CSARDMAGEEAQHF. J is TRBJ1-5 and V is TRBV20-1, with D possibly being TRBD1 (6 bases). V dropped 0 bases and J dropped 11 bases, with 17 bases sitting between them. The CDR3 runs 14 residues. Germline loops: CDR1 DFQATT, CDR2 SNEGSKA (reference sequence).

This chain connects TRBV20-1 to TRBJ2-1, with 7 bases fitting TRBD2. CDR1 is DFQATT and CDR2 is SNEGSKA in the germline V gene (reference sequence). This CDR3 has 15 residues. The J segment lost 4 bases and the V segment lost 2 bases, leaving 8 bases of the junction unmatched. The CDR3 DNA reads as TGCAGTGCTAGACCTAGCGGAACCCTTTACAATGAGCAGTTCTTC. It encodes CSARPSGTLYNEQFF.

The CDR3 loop reads CASSLRGRRNTEAFF. In DNA form, the CDR3 reads TGTGCCAGCAGTTTAAGGGGGAGACGGAACACTGAAGCTTTCTTT. The rearrangement links TRBV28 to TRBJ1-1, with a possible D match to TRBD1 (6 bases). This CDR3 has 15 amino acids. The V end lost 2 bases, the J end lost 1 base, and 11 bases lay between the germline ends. Germline lookup yields CDR1 MDHEN and CDR2 SYDVKM.

In this sample, this clonotype turned up once. The chain links TRBV6-5 to TRBJ1-1; D possibly corresponds to TRBD1 (6 bases). Between the trimmed V and J ends, which lost 8 bases and 0 bases, there was a span of 25 bases. The CDR3 sequence is 18 residues long. The germline CDR1 and CDR2 sequences are MNHEY and SVGAGI. The CDR3 sequence: CASPLTNRDVSMNTEAFF. DNA for the CDR3: TGTGCCAGCCCTTTGACCAACAGGGACGTCTCTATGAACACTGAAGCTTTCTTT.

V and J are TRBV7-9 and TRBJ2-3; 11 bases line up with TRBD2. The ends lost 5 bases at V and 7 bases at J; junction bases unmatched: 11. The CDR3 covers 16 residues. The germline V gene has CDR1 SEHNR and CDR2 FQNEAQ (reference sequence). CDR3 sequence reads: CASSRFTSGRANTQYF. CDR3 DNA sequence: TGTGCCAGCAGCCGCTTTACTAGCGGGAGAGCAAATACGCAGTATTTT.

This clonotype counts as large (0.1 to 1%). The rearrangement joins TRBV6-1 to TRBJ1-1; D is uncertain. The CDR3 is 14 amino acids. V lost 6 bases and J lost 4, with 15 bases in between. In germline, CDR1 is MNHNS, CDR2 SASEGT. As DNA, the CDR3 is TGTGCCAGCAGCCCAAGTAAGGGTACCACTGAAGCTTTCTTT. Its protein product is CASSPSKGTTEAFF.

This chain connects TRBV7-9 to TRBJ1-1; no reliable D call. V was pared by 2 bases and J by 6 bases, with 10 bases between. Germline V gene data show CDR1 as SEHNR and CDR2 as FQNEAQ (reference sequence). This CDR3 comprises 13 residues. The CDR3 DNA is TGTGCCAGCAGCTTATGGGCTAACGCTGAAGCTTTCTTT. Its translation: CASSLWANAEAFF.

This clonotype was detected only once. One end of the junction varies from germline; a read error may be responsible. J is TRBJ2-3 and V is TRBV4-1; D tentatively fits TRBD1 or TRBD2 (5 bases each). The germline V gene has CDR1 MGHRA and CDR2 YSYEKL. This CDR3 is 15 amino acids long. DNA for the CDR3: TGCGCCAGCAGACAAGGAAAGCGGAGCACAGGTACGCAGTATTTT. It yields the protein CASRQGKRSTGTQYF.

In its sample, this clonotype is large. The V and J genes are TRBV15 and TRBJ1-1; tentatively, D is TRBD1 (5 bases). Germline V gene data show CDR1 as LNHNV and CDR2 as YYDKDF (reference sequence). Trimming took off 5 bases at V and 6 bases at J, with 19 bases between the two ends. The CDR3 loop spans 15 amino acids. The CDR3 bases are TGTGCCACCAGCGCTATCGACAGCCCCCACGCTGAAGCTTTCTTT. Translating gives CATSAIDSPHAEAFF. Drawing the rest from reference TRBV15 and TRBJ1-1, the complete variable domain is DAMVIQNPRYQVTQFGKPVTLSCSQTLNHNVMYWYQQKSSQAPKLLFHYYDKDFNNEADTPDNFQSRRPNTSFCFLDIRSPGLGDTAMYLCATSAIDSPHAEAFFGQGTRLTVV.

This clonotype was counted ten times or more. The chain employs TRBV10-3 and TRBJ1-5; D is perhaps TRBD1 (5 bases). The V gene's germline CDR1 is ENHRY and CDR2 SYGVKD. Trimming took 0 bases from V and 7 from J, leaving 10 bases between them. CDR3 length equals 14 residues. CDR3 DNA sequence: TGTGCCATCAGTGAGTCGTCAGGGAACCAGCCCCAGCATTTT. Translating it yields CAISESSGNQPQHF.

This rearrangement joins TRBV9 to TRBJ2-7, with D possibly being TRBD1 (6 bases). The V gene lost 1 base and the J gene lost 6 bases, with 14 bases spanning the gap. The CDR3 consists of 14 residues. CDR1 SGDLS and CDR2 YYNGEE come from the germline V gene. The CDR3 sequence is CASSVLTGFGEQYF. CDR3 bases: TGTGCCAGCAGCGTACTAACAGGGTTCGGCGAGCAGTACTTC. Full variable domain (outside the CDR3, taken from reference TRBV9 and TRBJ2-7): DSGVTQTPKHLITATGQRVTLRCSPRSGDLSVYWYQQSLDQGLQFLIQYYNGEERAKGNILERFSAQQFPDLHSELNLSSLELGDSALYFCASSVLTGFGEQYFGPGTRLTVT.

The chain recombines TRBV6-1 with TRBJ2-3, with 7 bases matching TRBD2. Looked up from germline, CDR1 is MNHNS and CDR2 is SASEGT. CDR3 length equals 16 residues. V gave up 6 bases and J gave up 5 bases; unmatched junction bases: 14. Here the CDR3 DNA reads TGTGCCAGCAGGCCTTGGACTAGTCTGGGTGGAGATACGCAGTATTTT. This encodes CASRPWTSLGGDTQYF.

This clonotype has a single count. The chain joins TRBV20-1 to TRBJ2-7; TRBD1 matches 8 bases. With 3 bases clipped from V and 0 bases from J, the junction kept 13 bases outside the gene matches. The CDR3 has 17 residues. Germline assignment: CDR1 DFQATT and CDR2 SNEGSKA (reference sequence). The CDR3 DNA follows: TGCAGTGCTAGGGGTATTCCGGGACAGGTTTCCTCCTACGAGCAGTACTTC. It yields the protein CSARGIPGQVSSYEQYF.

This clonotype was seen a few times. This chain links TRBV19 with TRBJ1-2, with D perhaps matching TRBD1 (6 bases). CDR1 and CDR2 from the germline V gene are LNHDA and SQIVND (reference sequence). The CDR3 has 13 amino acids. V dropped 4 bases and J dropped 2 bases, with 8 bases sitting between them. CDR3 in amino acids: CASSNDRNYGYTF. CDR3 DNA sequence: TGTGCCAGTAGTAATGACAGGAACTATGGCTACACCTTC.

This clonotype has a count of ten or more. The genes are TRBV7-9 and TRBJ2-5; maybe TRBD1 (6 bases). Germline loops: CDR1 SEHNR, CDR2 FQNEAQ (reference sequence). The V end lost 5 bases, the J end lost 4 bases, and 8 bases lay between the germline ends. There are 12 residues in the CDR3. CDR3 protein: CASSRGTETQYF. The CDR3 DNA follows: TGTGCCAGCAGCAGGGGGACAGAGACCCAGTACTTC.

Many counts were recorded for this clonotype. The chain uses TRBV7-2 and TRBJ2-1; 12 bases agree with TRBD2. V gave up 8 bases and J gave up 8 bases; unmatched junction bases: 7. CDR1 SGHTA and CDR2 FQGNSA come from the germline V gene. The CDR3 extends over 14 amino acids. CDR3: CASATSGSFHEQFF. CDR3 coding DNA: TGTGCCAGCGCGACTAGCGGGAGTTTCCATGAGCAGTTCTTC.

The genes are TRBV13 and TRBJ2-7; 8 nucleotides match TRBD1. Looked up from germline, CDR1 is PRHDT and CDR2 is FYEKMQ (reference sequence). The CDR3 has 14 residues. V was pared by 5 bases and J by 6 bases, with 9 bases of the junction left unmatched. The CDR3, as DNA: TGTGCCAGCAGCGCGTCCGGACAGGGAAGCGAGCAGTACTTC. As protein: CASSASGQGSEQYF.

Of note for this clonotype: A much more abundant neighbour one base away suggests this may be a read error. The chain is built from TRBV6-5 and TRBJ2-6; D may be TRBD1 (6 bases). The germline CDR1 and CDR2 sequences are MNHEY and SVGAGI. CDR3 size: 16 residues. CDR3 amino acids: CASSPRTASVANVLTF. Written as DNA, the CDR3 is TGTGCCAGCAGCCCAAGGACAGCTTCTGTGGCCAACGTCCTGACTTTC.

This clonotype showed up just once. This rearrangement joins TRBV20-1 to TRBJ2-1; D perhaps matches TRBD2 (6 bases). V lost 1 base and J 3 bases, leaving 10 bases between the germline ends. CDR1 is DFQATT, CDR2 SNEGSKA, per germline (reference sequence). This CDR3 is 14 amino acids long. The CDR3 region has the DNA TGCAGTGCTAGAGGAGGGAGGCTCTACAATGAGCAGTTCTTC. Encoded protein: CSARGGRLYNEQFF.

The chain employs TRBV9 and TRBJ1-6, with D unclear. V was pared by 4 bases and J by 0 bases, with 11 bases between. Germline V gene lookup returns CDR1 SGDLS and CDR2 YYNGEE. The CDR3 length is 16 residues. Here the CDR3 reads CASSPRGNSYNSPLHF. The CDR3, as DNA: TGTGCCAGCAGCCCCAGAGGCAACTCCTATAATTCACCCCTCCACTTT.

This clonotype appeared a few times. The J gene is TRBJ2-7, the V gene TRBV28; 7 bases align to TRBD1. V shed 5 bases and J 4 bases; nucleotides not matched to a gene: 8. This CDR3 spans 14 amino acids. The V gene's germline CDR1 is MDHEN and CDR2 SYDVKM. The CDR3 nucleotides are TGTGCCAGCAGTCTGACAGGGTTAGGATACGAGCAGTACTTC. The encoded protein is CASSLTGLGYEQYF.

V is TRBV28 and J is TRBJ2-5; tentatively, D is TRBD2 (6 bases). The CDR3 is 14 amino acids. Trimming took 5 bases from V and 2 from J, leaving 12 bases between them. Germline CDR1 MDHEN, CDR2 SYDVKM. The CDR3 coding sequence is TGTGCCAGCAGTCTCTCGGGGACTCAAGAGACCCAGTACTTC. This translates into CASSLSGTQETQYF.

This clonotype was counted at least ten times. This rearrangement joins TRBV29-1 to TRBJ1-1; D possibly corresponds to TRBD1 (5 bases). V lost 7 bases to trimming and J lost 3 bases, with 15 bases between them. Germline V gene lookup returns CDR1 SQVTM and CDR2 ANQGSEA. This CDR3 region has 13 residues. CDR3 nucleotide sequence: TGCAGCGGAGGGGAGATTGAGTACACTGAAGCTTTCTTT. Translated: CSGGEIEYTEAFF. The whole variable domain, remainder taken from reference TRBV29-1 and TRBJ1-1, is SAVISQKPSRDICQRGTSLTIQCQVDSQVTMMFWYRQQPGQSLTLIATANQGSEATYESGFVIDKFPISRPNLTFSTLTVSNMSPEDSSIYLCSGGEIEYTEAFFGQGTRLTVV.

The gene calls are TRBV28 and TRBJ2-7; 9 bases are a match to TRBD1. V lost 7 bases, J lost 4 bases, and 8 bases stayed unmatched. The length of the CDR3 is 14 residues. Germline CDR1 is MDHEN and CDR2 is SYDVKM. CDR3 DNA sequence: TGTGCCAGCACTACGGGACAGGGTAAATACGAGCAGTACTTC. It translates to CASTTGQGKYEQYF.

This clonotype has just one count. The rearrangement uses TRBV24-1 and TRBJ1-1; D possibly corresponds to TRBD1 (6 bases). V was clipped by 10 bases and J by 4 bases, with 15 bases between them. Germline CDR1 KGHDR, CDR2 SFDVKD. CDR3 length equals 13 residues. CDR3 in DNA: TGTGCCACTAGGGGCACAGGGATCACTGAAGCTTTCTTT. Translating gives CATRGTGITEAFF.

The rearrangement uses TRBV18 and TRBJ2-1; no clear D gene. CDR1 KGHSH and CDR2 LQKENI come from the germline V gene. This CDR3 is 11 amino acids long. Between the trimmed V and J ends, which lost 6 bases and 9 bases, there was a span of 9 bases. The DNA for the CDR3 is TGTGCCAGCTCGCCCGTTGGTGAGCAGTTCTTC. This gives the protein CASSPVGEQFF.